Given below is one T cell receptor beta chain in context. The data derive from a study of shared clonotypes between healthy human individuals. Clones were read by immunoSEQ multiplex PCR, and TCRdb kept only the in-frame ones, dropping some. In the table there are over a million clones, more than 60% of which are singletons. The clonotype was recovered from a young man in good health. Sequencing used memory CD4+ T cells sorted from blood. Subset indicated: CD45RA-negative fraction.

The CDR3 spells CASSFGPSRGETQYF. The CDR3 DNA follows: TGCGCCAGCAGCTTCGGACCGTCCCGGGGGGAGACCCAGTACTTC. The V and J genes are TRBV5-1 and TRBJ2-5, with a tentative D call TRBD2 (6 bases). Germline-derived CDR1 and CDR2 are SGHRS and YFSETQ. V was cut by 2 bases and J by 5 bases, with 16 bases left in between. This CDR3 comprises 15 residues.